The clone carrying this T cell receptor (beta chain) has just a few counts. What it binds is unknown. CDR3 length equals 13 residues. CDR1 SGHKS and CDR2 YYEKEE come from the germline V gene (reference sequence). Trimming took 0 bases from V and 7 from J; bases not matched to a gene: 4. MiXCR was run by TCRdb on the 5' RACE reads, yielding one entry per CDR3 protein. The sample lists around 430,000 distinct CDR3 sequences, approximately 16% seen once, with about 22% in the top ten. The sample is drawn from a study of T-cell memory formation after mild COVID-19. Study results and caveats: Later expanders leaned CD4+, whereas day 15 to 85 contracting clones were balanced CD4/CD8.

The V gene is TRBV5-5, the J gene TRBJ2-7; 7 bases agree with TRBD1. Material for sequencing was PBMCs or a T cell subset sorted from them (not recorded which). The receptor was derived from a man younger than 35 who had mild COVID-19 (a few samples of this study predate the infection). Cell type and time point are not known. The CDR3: CASSLGAGGEQYF. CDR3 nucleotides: TGTGCCAGCAGCTTGGGGGCAGGGGGAGAGCAGTACTTC.